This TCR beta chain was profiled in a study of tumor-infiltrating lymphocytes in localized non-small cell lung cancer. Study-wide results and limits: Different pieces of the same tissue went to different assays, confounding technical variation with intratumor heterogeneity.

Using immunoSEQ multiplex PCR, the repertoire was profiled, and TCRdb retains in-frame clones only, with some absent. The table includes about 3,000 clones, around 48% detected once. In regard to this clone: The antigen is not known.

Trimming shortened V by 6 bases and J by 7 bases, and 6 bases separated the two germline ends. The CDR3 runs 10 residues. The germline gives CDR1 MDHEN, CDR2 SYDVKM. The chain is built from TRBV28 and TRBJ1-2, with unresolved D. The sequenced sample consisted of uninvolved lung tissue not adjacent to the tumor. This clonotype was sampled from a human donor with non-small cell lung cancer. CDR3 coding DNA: TGTGCCAGCAGCGGGCCTGGCTACACCTTC. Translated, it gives CASSGPGYTF.